Listed below are T cell receptor beta chains from one sample, sequenced in a study of CD8 T cells in ankylosing spondylitis. A single record per CDR3 protein comes from TCRdb applying MiXCR to the 5' RACE reads. The sample carries roughly 150,000 distinct CDR3 sequences, roughly 30% recorded once. The sequencing input was synovial fluid, either unsorted or a sorted T cell fraction (not recorded which). These receptor sequences come from a male donor with ankylosing spondylitis. The CDR3 runs from the conserved cysteine through the conserved F or W. The order of the fields is J gene, V gene, D gene, clone size, CDR3 protein, CDR3 DNA. A D gene is named only where the DNA matches it firmly. Clone size appears in some rows only: once, few, many, or a class for an expanded clone.

TRBJ1-1 TRBV7-3 . few CASSLRGQGMNTEAFF TGTGCCAGCAGCTTAAGAGGGCAGGGAATGAACACTGAAGCTTTCTTT
TRBJ2-4 TRBV20-1 . few CSALPGTLAKNIQYF TGCAGTGCTCTACCCGGGACATTAGCCAAAAACATTCAGTACTTC
TRBJ1-6 TRBV7-8 TRBD1 many CASNSDRGAGSPLHF TGTGCCAGCAACTCAGACAGGGGGGCGGGTTCACCCCTCCACTTT
TRBJ2-2 TRBV12-3/TRBV12-4 TRBD2 many CASSLLGGTGELFF TGTGCCAGCAGTTTACTGGGGGGGACCGGGGAGCTGTTTTTT
TRBJ2-5 TRBV2 TRBD1 . CASHSFGQGQETQYF TGTGCCAGCCATAGTTTTGGACAGGGGCAAGAGACCCAGTACTTC
TRBJ2-1 TRBV9 . few CASSDLNEQFF TGTGCCAGCAGCGATCTCAATGAGCAGTTCTTC
TRBJ2-2 TRBV20-1 TRBD2 . CSARLAGAVGELFF TGCAGTGCTAGACTAGCGGGGGCGGTCGGGGAGCTGTTTTTT
TRBJ1-1 TRBV28 . many CASRERRAQFTEAFF TGTGCCAGCAGGGAGCGAAGGGCTCAGTTCACTGAAGCTTTCTTT
TRBJ2-3 TRBV7-9 . . CASSLVGAMDTQYF TGTGCCAGCAGCTTAGTAGGTGCTATGGATACGCAGTATTTT
TRBJ2-2 TRBV20-1 TRBD2 . CSAGSGGTSGGELFF TGCAGTGCTGGTAGCGGGGGGACCTCCGGCGGGGAGCTGTTTTTT
TRBJ1-2 TRBV4-3 . many CASSQFRGGGYTF TGCGCCAGCAGCCAGTTTCGAGGGGGGGGCTACACCTTC
TRBJ1-1 TRBV28 TRBD1 few CATTVGTANTEAFF TGTGCCACCACCGTCGGGACAGCAAACACTGAAGCTTTCTTT
TRBJ2-1 TRBV6-5 . once CASSYSGTGIGEQFF TGTGCCAGCAGTTACTCGGGAACAGGGATAGGGGAGCAGTTCTTC
TRBJ2-1 TRBV20-1 TRBD2 few CSARIAGVEQFF TGCAGTGCTAGGATAGCGGGAGTTGAGCAGTTCTTC
TRBJ2-7 TRBV18 TRBD1 . CASSRGQGSSYEQYF TGTGCCAGCTCACGGGGACAGGGGAGCTCCTACGAGCAGTACTTC
TRBJ1-5 TRBV20-1 . . CSARVDSDVYSNQPQHF TGCAGTGCTAGAGTCGACAGCGACGTGTATAGCAATCAGCCCCAGCATTTT
TRBJ1-1 TRBV29-1 . . CSVEDTEAFF TGCAGCGTTGAGGACACTGAAGCTTTCTTT
TRBJ2-3 TRBV29-1 . . CSVTYRAAGTDTQYF TGCAGCGTTACTTACAGGGCCGCCGGCACAGATACGCAGTATTTT
TRBJ2-4 TRBV12-3/TRBV12-4 TRBD1 few CASWGQGARSQYF TGTGCAAGTTGGGGACAGGGGGCGCGATCTCAGTACTTC
TRBJ2-7 TRBV20-1 . few CSASRAGAYEQYF TGCAGTGCTAGTAGGGCTGGAGCCTACGAGCAGTACTTC
TRBJ2-7 TRBV6-1 . . CASRKSGSNYEQYF TGTGCCAGCAGAAAGAGCGGCAGCAACTACGAGCAGTACTTC
TRBJ2-3 TRBV20-1 . . CSAPPGGF TGCAGTGCCCCCCCTGGGGGTTTT
TRBJ2-5 TRBV29-1 . . CSGRVGLETQYF TGCAGTGGGCGTGTGGGCTTGGAGACCCAGTACTTC
TRBJ1-5 TRBV27 . few CASIPGVSNQPQHF TGTGCCAGCATCCCCGGAGTAAGCAATCAGCCCCAGCATTTT
TRBJ1-2 TRBV7-9 . . CASSRSGGGGDYGYTF TGTGCCAGCAGCCGTTCCGGCGGGGGAGGAGACTATGGCTACACCTTC
TRBJ2-7 TRBV20-1 . few CSGGNGYEQYF TGCAGTGGCGGGAACGGTTACGAGCAGTACTTC
TRBJ1-4 TRBV7-2 . many CASSQAQGQGEKLFF TGTGCCAGCAGCCAAGCCCAGGGGCAAGGTGAAAAACTGTTTTTT
TRBJ2-5 TRBV4-2 . many CASSDQRAQETQYF TGTGCCAGCAGCGACCAGAGGGCGCAAGAGACCCAGTACTTC
TRBJ2-1 TRBV20-1 TRBD2 . CSARPSGRGFGGNEQFF TGCAGTGCTAGGCCTAGCGGGAGGGGTTTTGGGGGCAATGAGCAGTTCTTC
TRBJ2-3 TRBV4-1 TRBD2 . CASSQGASGGADTQYF TGCGCCAGCAGCCAAGGGGCTAGCGGGGGGGCGGATACGCAGTATTTT
TRBJ2-7 TRBV7-2 . few CASSPLPGYSEQYF TGTGCCAGCAGCCCTCTCCCGGGTTATTCCGAGCAGTACTTC
TRBJ1-3 TRBV4-3 TRBD1 . CASSQGLGQVGNTIYF TGCGCCAGCAGCCAAGGTCTGGGACAGGTCGGAAACACCATATATTTT
TRBJ1-5 TRBV29-1 . many CSVEDETGPSGAQHF TGCAGCGTTGAAGATGAAACTGGGCCCTCCGGGGCCCAGCATTTT
TRBJ2-3 TRBV9 TRBD2 few CASSPWTSGRAVPDTQYF TGTGCCAGCAGCCCCTGGACTAGCGGGAGGGCCGTACCGGATACGCAGTATTTT
TRBJ2-5 TRBV29-1 TRBD2 few CSVGLTGGQETQYF TGCAGCGTGGGCCTAACGGGGGGCCAAGAGACCCAGTACTTC
TRBJ2-1 TRBV5-1 TRBD2 few CASRLSLAGWYNEQFF TGCGCCAGCAGGCTATCTCTAGCGGGATGGTACAATGAGCAGTTCTTC
TRBJ2-7 TRBV2 . many CASSVDRGAYEQYF TGTGCCAGCAGTGTAGACCGTGGGGCCTACGAGCAGTACTTC
TRBJ2-7 TRBV20-1 . . CSATLWGSYEQYF TGCAGTGCCACTCTCTGGGGGTCCTACGAGCAGTACTTC
TRBJ2-1 TRBV4-1 . medium-sized CASSQGREWNEQFF TGCGCCAGCAGCCAAGGACGGGAGTGGAATGAGCAGTTCTTC
TRBJ2-5 TRBV6-1 . once CASSEAVLTQETQYF TGTGCCAGCAGTGAAGCGGTACTGACTCAAGAGACCCAGTACTTC
TRBJ2-3 TRBV20-1 TRBD2 few CSASQSGDIADTQYF TGCAGTGCTAGTCAGAGCGGGGATATTGCAGATACGCAGTATTTT
TRBJ2-1 TRBV7-2 TRBD2 once CASSSPQGLGGEQFF TGTGCCAGCAGCTCCCCCCAGGGACTAGGTGGTGAGCAGTTCTTC
TRBJ1-5 TRBV19 . many CASSTLGGGNQPQHF TGTGCCAGTAGTACTCTCGGGGGTGGCAATCAGCCCCAGCATTTT
TRBJ1-4 TRBV5-1 . . CASSLWTANEKLFF TGCGCCAGCAGCTTGTGGACGGCTAATGAAAAACTGTTTTTT
TRBJ1-1 TRBV7-9 TRBD1 many CASSTGQGANTEAFF TGTGCCAGCAGCACCGGACAGGGCGCGAACACTGAAGCTTTCTTT
TRBJ2-7 TRBV18 . . CASSPVSYSGSYEQYF TGTGCCAGCTCACCTGTGAGCTACTCGGGCTCCTACGAGCAGTACTTC
TRBJ2-1 TRBV7-9 . few CASSLVGVEQFF TGTGCCAGCAGCTTAGTGGGGGTTGAGCAGTTCTTC
TRBJ1-5 TRBV29-1 TRBD1 . CSVDTSKTRDRGFGNQPQHF TGCAGCGTTGACACTTCTAAGACCCGGGACAGGGGTTTTGGCAATCAGCCCCAGCATTTT
TRBJ1-1 TRBV15 . many CATSRDGGKTEAFF TGTGCCACCAGCAGAGATGGCGGGAAAACTGAAGCTTTCTTT
TRBJ1-4 TRBV15 . many CATSRDVQTNEKLFF TGTGCCACCAGCAGAGATGTGCAGACTAATGAAAAACTGTTTTTT
TRBJ1-2 TRBV28 . few CASKGEGLRAYGYTF TGTGCCAGCAAGGGGGAAGGGCTCAGGGCCTATGGCTACACCTTC
TRBJ2-5 TRBV27 TRBD2 few CASSSLAGGKETQYF TGTGCCAGCAGTTCCTTAGCGGGAGGGAAAGAGACCCAGTACTTC
TRBJ2-1 TRBV12-3/TRBV12-4 . few CASSVNRGGSYNEQFF TGTGCCAGCAGCGTTAACAGGGGAGGCTCCTACAATGAGCAGTTCTTC
TRBJ1-5 TRBV6-1 TRBD1 . CASSRTGSNQPQHF TGTGCCAGCAGCCGGACAGGGTCCAATCAGCCCCAGCATTTT
TRBJ1-6 TRBV12-3/TRBV12-4 . . CASADGNSPLHF TGTGCCAGCGCGGATGGGAATTCACCCCTCCACTTT
TRBJ2-7 TRBV5-1 TRBD1 . CASSSPGQGFREQYF TGCGCCAGCAGCTCTCCGGGACAGGGCTTCCGCGAGCAGTACTTC
TRBJ1-5 TRBV20-1 TRBD1 . CSAAQGGASRNQPQHF TGCAGTGCTGCCCAAGGGGGCGCGTCGAGGAATCAGCCCCAGCATTTT
TRBJ1-3 TRBV29-1 . . CSAASSGNTIYF TGCAGCGCGGCGAGCTCTGGAAACACCATATATTTT
TRBJ1-3 TRBV9 . many CASSPPGSSGNTIYF TGTGCCAGCAGCCCCCCCGGGAGCTCTGGAAACACCATATATTTT